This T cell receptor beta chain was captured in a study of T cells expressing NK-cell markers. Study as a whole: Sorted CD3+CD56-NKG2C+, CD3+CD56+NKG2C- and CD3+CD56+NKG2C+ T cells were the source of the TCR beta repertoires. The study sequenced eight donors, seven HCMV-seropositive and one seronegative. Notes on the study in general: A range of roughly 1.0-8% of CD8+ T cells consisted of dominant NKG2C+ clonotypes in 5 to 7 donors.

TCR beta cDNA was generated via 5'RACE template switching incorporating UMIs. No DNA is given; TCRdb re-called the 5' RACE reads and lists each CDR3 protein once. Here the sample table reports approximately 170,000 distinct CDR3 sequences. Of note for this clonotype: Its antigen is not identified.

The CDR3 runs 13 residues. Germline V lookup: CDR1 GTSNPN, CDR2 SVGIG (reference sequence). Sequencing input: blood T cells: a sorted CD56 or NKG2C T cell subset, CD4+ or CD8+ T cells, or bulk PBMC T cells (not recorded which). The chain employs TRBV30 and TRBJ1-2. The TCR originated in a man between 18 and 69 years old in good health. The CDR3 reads CAWSYSGNYGYTF.